A single sample is the source of the 15 T cell receptor beta chains below, sequenced in a study of cytomegalovirus exposure and HLA in healthy donors. Researchers ran the PCR with 60 Vbeta and 13 Jbeta primers. The data were produced by immunoSEQ multiplex PCR, yet TCRdb's version contains in-frame clones alone and is incomplete. The sample table includes 80,000 to 95,000 clones. Material: PBMCs. These receptors all stem from a woman aged 25-40 years in good health and CMV-seronegative.

The chain combines TRBV14 with TRBJ2-7; D is perhaps TRBD1 (6 bases). Germline V CDR1 and CDR2: SGHDN, FVKESK. The V end lost 4 bases, the J end lost 0 bases, and 16 bases lay between the germline ends. CDR3 size: 16 residues. This chain's CDR3 is CASSRGPDMGSYEQYF. Here the CDR3 DNA reads TGTGCCAGCAGCCGGGGGCCAGATATGGGCTCCTACGAGCAGTACTTC.

The J gene is TRBJ1-2, the V gene TRBV18, with 9 bases identical to TRBD1. The CDR3 totals 14 residues. Germline V lookup: CDR1 KGHSH, CDR2 LQKENI. J lost 8 bases, V lost 3 bases, and 7 bases had no gene match. CDR3 sequence reads: CASSPRTGAEGYTF. The CDR3 region has the DNA TGTGCCAGCTCACCCCGGACAGGGGCAGAGGGCTACACCTTC.

The V call is TRBV6-1, the J call TRBJ2-5; 11 bases map to TRBD1. Trimming at V came to 6 bases and at J to 0 bases, leaving 3 bases not matched to a gene. CDR3 length: 15 amino acids. In germline, CDR1 is MNHNS, CDR2 SASEGT. The CDR3 here is CASRGTGGYQETQYF. The CDR3 DNA sequence: TGTGCCAGCAGGGGGACAGGGGGTTACCAAGAGACCCAGTACTTC.

The genes are TRBV30 and TRBJ1-2; maybe TRBD1 (5 bases). Germline loops: CDR1 GTSNPN, CDR2 SVGIG (reference sequence). The CDR3 has 13 amino acids. Between the trimmed V and J ends, which lost 2 bases and 5 bases, there was a span of 12 bases. Written as DNA, the CDR3 is TGTGCCTGGAGTCGCGACAGAAATTATGGCTACACCTTC. It is translated as CAWSRDRNYGYTF.

This chain uses TRBV5-1 with TRBJ1-2; D call uncertain. The CDR3 is made up of 14 amino acids. Germline V lookup: CDR1 SGHRS, CDR2 YFSETQ. The ends were cut back, 0 bases at V and 4 bases at J, with 10 bases in the middle. The DNA for the CDR3 is TGCGCCAGCAGCTTGGCCCCCACAGTCTATGGCTACACCTTC. Translating gives CASSLAPTVYGYTF.

The chain uses TRBV30 and TRBJ1-1; TRBD1 is a possible D gene (5 bases). Germline CDR1 GTSNPN, CDR2 SVGIG (reference sequence). V dropped 4 bases and J dropped 3 bases, with 15 bases sitting between them. The CDR3 extends over 14 amino acids. Here the CDR3 reads CAWTRRGAHTEAFF. The CDR3 DNA follows: TGTGCCTGGACCCGAAGGGGTGCCCACACTGAAGCTTTCTTT.

The chain couples TRBV2 to TRBJ2-6; 7 nucleotides line up with TRBD1. CDR3 length: 15 amino acids. Looked up from germline, CDR1 is SNHLY and CDR2 is FYNNEI. V lost 2 bases to trimming and J lost 2 bases; unmatched junction nucleotides: 0. The CDR3 sequence: CASSETGAGANVLTF. In nucleotides, the CDR3 is TGTGCCAGCAGTGAAACAGGGGCTGGGGCCAACGTCCTGACTTTC.

This chain joins TRBV19 and TRBJ2-1; 10 bases are shared with TRBD2. CDR3 length: 17 residues. CDR1 is LNHDA and CDR2 is SQIVND in the germline V gene (reference sequence). V shed 10 bases and J 4 bases; nucleotides not matched to a gene: 16. The CDR3 sequence is CATSSERGGSLYNEQFF. CDR3 in DNA: TGTGCCACTTCAAGCGAGCGGGGGGGGTCCCTTTACAATGAGCAGTTCTTC.

The gene calls are TRBV29-1 and TRBJ2-1; possible D gene TRBD1, 5 bases. The CDR3 has 13 amino acids. Trimming removed 1 base at V and 4 bases at J, with 8 bases between. Germline lookup yields CDR1 SQVTM and CDR2 ANQGSEA. The CDR3 DNA reads TGCAGCGTTGAAGTTCGGACATACAATGAGCAGTTCTTC. Its translation is CSVEVRTYNEQFF.

The V and J genes are TRBV7-2 and TRBJ1-1; TRBD1 might be the D (6 bases). In germline, CDR1 is SGHTA, CDR2 FQGNSA. This CDR3 is built from 13 residues. V dropped 5 bases and J dropped 6 bases, with 13 bases sitting between them. The CDR3 DNA reads TGTGCCAGCAGCCGTTACAGGGACGCTGAAGCTTTCTTT. It is translated as CASSRYRDAEAFF.

This chain links TRBV5-1 with TRBJ2-3; 8 positions agree with TRBD2. The ends lost 5 bases at V and 0 bases at J; junction bases unmatched: 5. The CDR3 sequence is 15 residues long. CDR1 and CDR2 (germline): SGHRS, YFSETQ. The CDR3 protein is CASRLTSGSTDTQYF. CDR3 DNA: TGCGCCAGCAGACTAACTAGCGGTAGCACAGATACGCAGTATTTT.

Remarks on this clone: Other nucleotide sequences in the sample specify the same CDR3. This CDR3 reads CASSHFLAGGGNEQFF. The CDR3 DNA reads TGCGCCAGCAGCCATTTCCTAGCGGGAGGGGGCAATGAGCAGTTCTTC. The V gene is TRBV4-1, the J gene TRBJ2-1; 12 positions match TRBD2. The CDR3 runs to 16 residues. Germline-derived CDR1 and CDR2 are MGHRA and YSYEKL. V lost 3 bases and J lost 6; bases outside the gene matches: 6.

The chain couples TRBV6-1 to TRBJ1-2; 7 nucleotides line up with TRBD1. Germline trimming cut 7 bases from V and 5 bases from J; bases unmatched to any gene: 7. This CDR3 region has 13 residues. Germline-derived CDR1 and CDR2 are MNHNS and SASEGT. CDR3 residues: CASTQAGGYGYTF. The CDR3 nucleotides are TGTGCCAGCACCCAAGCAGGGGGTTATGGCTACACCTTC.

The V and J genes are TRBV2 and TRBJ1-4; possible D gene TRBD1, 6 bases. The CDR3 is 16 amino acids. The germline gives CDR1 SNHLY, CDR2 FYNNEI. Trimming removed 3 bases from V and 4 bases from J, with 15 bases in between. CDR3 residues: CASSDRGQSLNEKLFF. In nucleotides, the CDR3 is TGTGCCAGCAGTGACCGCGGACAGTCCCTTAATGAAAAACTGTTTTTT.

This rearrangement joins TRBV5-1 to TRBJ2-1; 14 bases align to TRBD2. The CDR3 sequence is 17 residues long. Germline trimming cut 5 bases from V and 9 bases from J; bases unmatched to any gene: 13. Per the germline V gene, CDR1 is SGHRS and CDR2 is YFSETQ. CDR3 in amino acids: CASSSGLAGGGGGEQFF. The CDR3 bases are TGCGCCAGCAGTTCCGGACTAGCGGGAGGCGGGGGTGGTGAGCAGTTCTTC.